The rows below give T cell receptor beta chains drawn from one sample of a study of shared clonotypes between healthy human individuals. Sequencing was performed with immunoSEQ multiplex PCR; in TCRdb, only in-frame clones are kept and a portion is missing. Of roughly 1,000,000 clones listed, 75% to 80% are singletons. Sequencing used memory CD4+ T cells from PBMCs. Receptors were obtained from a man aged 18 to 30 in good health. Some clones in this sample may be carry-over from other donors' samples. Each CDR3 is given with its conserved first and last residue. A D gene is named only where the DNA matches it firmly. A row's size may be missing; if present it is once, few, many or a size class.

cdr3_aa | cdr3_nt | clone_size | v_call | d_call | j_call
CASTLDSFSDTQYF | TGTGCCTCCACCCTGGACAGTTTTTCAGATACGCAGTATTTT | . | TRBV5-4 | . | TRBJ2-3
CASSSPVAPRNTGELFF | TGTGCCAGCAGTTCCCCGGTGGCACCGAGGAACACCGGGGAGCTGTTTTTT | . | TRBV5-4 | . | TRBJ2-2
CSVVAGGYGYTF | TGCAGCGTTGTAGCTGGGGGCTATGGCTACACCTTC | . | TRBV29-1 | . | TRBJ1-2
CACQGSSGNTIYF | TGTGCCTGCCAGGGTTCCTCTGGAAACACCATATATTTT | . | TRBV30 | . | TRBJ1-3
CASSLASGAGGEKLFF | TGTGCCAGCAGCTTAGCTTCTGGGGCTGGGGGTGAAAAACTGTTTTTT | . | TRBV7-6 | . | TRBJ1-4
CASSQTFVETQYF | TGTGCCAGCAGCCAGACCTTTGTGGAGACCCAGTACTTC | . | TRBV13 | . | TRBJ2-5
CSAATDTQYF | TGCAGTGCTGCGACAGATACGCAGTATTTT | . | TRBV20-1 | . | TRBJ2-3
CASSVGGPMNTEAFF | TGTGCCAGCAGCGTAGGGGGCCCAATGAACACTGAAGCTTTCTTT | . | TRBV9 | . | TRBJ1-1
CASSLGQGNGYTF | TGTGCCAGCAGCTTAGGGCAGGGAAATGGCTACACCTTC | few | TRBV7-3 | . | TRBJ1-2
CASSLGPADLYYEQYF | TGTGCCAGCAGCTTAGGTCCAGCGGATTTATACTACGAGCAGTACTTC | . | TRBV7-9 | . | TRBJ2-7
CASSGVAENTGELFF | TGTGCCAGCAGTGGGGTTGCGGAAAACACCGGGGAGCTGTTTTTT | . | TRBV6-1 | . | TRBJ2-2
CASSRSGGMNSEQFF | TGTGCCAGCAGCCGAAGTGGCGGGATGAATAGTGAGCAGTTCTTC | . | TRBV7-2 | . | TRBJ2-1
CASSSYRNQPQHF | TGTGCCAGCAGTTCCTATAGGAATCAGCCCCAGCATTTT | . | TRBV28 | . | TRBJ1-5
CASSSSGNSYNEQFF | TGTGCCAGCAGCAGTAGCGGAAACTCCTACAATGAGCAGTTCTTC | . | TRBV7-2 | . | TRBJ2-1
CASSVPGQGFYEQYF | TGTGCCAGCAGTGTCCCGGGACAGGGGTTCTACGAGCAGTACTTC | . | TRBV28 | TRBD1 | TRBJ2-7
CASSPQGPNTEAFF | TGTGCCAGCAGCCCACAGGGTCCGAACACTGAAGCTTTCTTT | . | TRBV7-3 | . | TRBJ1-1
CARTGRGISGELFF | TGTGCCAGAACGGGCAGGGGAATATCCGGGGAGCTGTTTTTT | . | TRBV6-4 | . | TRBJ2-2
CSVDFGKEDTQYF | TGCAGCGTTGACTTTGGGAAGGAAGATACGCAGTATTTT | . | TRBV29-1 | . | TRBJ2-3
CASSPNSGGHEKLFF | TGTGCCAGCAGTCCCAATTCAGGGGGCCATGAAAAACTGTTTTTT | . | TRBV28 | TRBD1 | TRBJ1-4
CASGRTAGNQPQHF | TGTGCCAGCGGCCGGACAGCCGGTAATCAGCCCCAGCATTTT | once | TRBV2 | . | TRBJ1-5
CASSSPGQNYEQYF | TGTGCCAGCAGTTCCCCGGGACAGAACTACGAGCAGTACTTC | once | TRBV28 | TRBD1 | TRBJ2-7
CASRIGTESYEQYF | TGTGCCAGCAGGATCGGGACAGAGTCGTACGAGCAGTACTTC | . | TRBV2 | TRBD1 | TRBJ2-7
CASSLLGVDYGYTF | TGTGCCAGCAGCTTACTCGGGGTGGACTATGGCTACACCTTC | . | TRBV5-8 | . | TRBJ1-2
CASNLRRGDQPQHF | TGTGCCAGTAACCTGCGGAGGGGGGATCAGCCCCAGCATTTT | . | TRBV19 | . | TRBJ1-5
CASSPTGEPEQYF | TGTGCCAGCTCACCTACCGGCGAGCCCGAGCAGTACTTC | . | TRBV18 | . | TRBJ2-7
CASSLLDTQYF | TGCGCCAGCAGCTTACTAGATACGCAGTATTTT | . | TRBV5-1 | . | TRBJ2-3
CSTGPGYGAFF | TGCAGCACGGGGCCCGGGTATGGAGCTTTCTTT | . | TRBV29-1 | . | TRBJ1-1
CASVPDNEQFF | TGTGCCAGCGTCCCGGACAATGAGCAGTTCTTC | . | TRBV28 | . | TRBJ2-1
CASIQMRISTDTQYF | TGTGCCAGCATACAGATGAGGATCAGCACAGATACGCAGTATTTT | . | TRBV2 | . | TRBJ2-3
CASSLRAKETQYF | TGTGCCAGCAGCTTGCGGGCGAAAGAGACCCAGTACTTC | . | TRBV11-3 | . | TRBJ2-5
CASSPLGTDNEQFF | TGTGCCAGCTCACCACTCGGGACAGACAATGAGCAGTTCTTC | . | TRBV18 | TRBD1 | TRBJ2-1
CASSQGGTGLYGYTF | TGTGCCAGCAGCCAAGGTGGGACAGGGCTCTATGGCTACACCTTC | . | TRBV14 | TRBD1 | TRBJ1-2
CAWSARSEQFF | TGTGCCTGGAGTGCCCGGTCTGAGCAGTTCTTC | . | TRBV30 | . | TRBJ2-1
CASIRSGYQETQYF | TGTGCCAGCATCCGTAGCGGGTACCAAGAGACCCAGTACTTC | . | TRBV6-6 | TRBD2 | TRBJ2-5
CASSLAGGLNEQFF | TGTGCCAGCAGCCTAGCGGGAGGTCTCAATGAGCAGTTCTTC | . | TRBV6-1 | TRBD2 | TRBJ2-1
CASIRSYSNQPQHF | TGTGCCAGCATCCGATCTTATAGCAATCAGCCCCAGCATTTT | many | TRBV6-1 | . | TRBJ1-5